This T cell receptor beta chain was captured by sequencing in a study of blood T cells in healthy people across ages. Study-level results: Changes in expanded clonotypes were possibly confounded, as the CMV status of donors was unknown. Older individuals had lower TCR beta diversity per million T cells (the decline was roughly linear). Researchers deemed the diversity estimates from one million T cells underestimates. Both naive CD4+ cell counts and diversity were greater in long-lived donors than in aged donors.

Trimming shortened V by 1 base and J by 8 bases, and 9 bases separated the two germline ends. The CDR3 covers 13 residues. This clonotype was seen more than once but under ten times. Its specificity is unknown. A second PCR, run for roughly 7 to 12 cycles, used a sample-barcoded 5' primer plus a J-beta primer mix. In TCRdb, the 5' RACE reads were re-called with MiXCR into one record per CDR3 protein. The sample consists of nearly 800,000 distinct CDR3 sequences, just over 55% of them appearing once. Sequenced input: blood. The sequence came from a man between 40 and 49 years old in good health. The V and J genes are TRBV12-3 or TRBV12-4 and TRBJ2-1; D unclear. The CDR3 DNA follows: TGTGCCAGCAGTTTAGGGCAACCCTATGAGCAGTTCTTC. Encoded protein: CASSLGQPYEQFF.